The text below deals with one T cell receptor (beta chain). Its antigen remains unidentified. This sample was included in a study of naive and memory T cell subsets. General observations from the study: TCR counts from RNA may reflect activation-linked expression changes.

V trimming: 5 bases; J trimming: 2 bases; junction bases outside the gene matches: 2. The CDR3 sequence is 13 residues long. Germline V gene sequence: CDR1 KGHSH, CDR2 LQKENI. The beta constant-region primer was an equimolar mix of two oligonucleotides covering TRBC1 and TRBC2. Nested alpha and beta constant-region primers with the SP2 primer drove four PCR rounds on ligated cDNA. TCRdb reprocessed the UMI-ligation and nested PCR reads via MiXCR and lists one record per CDR3 protein. The sample lists 95,000 to 150,000 distinct CDR3 sequences, 35% to 40% seen once, with about 0.85% in the top ten. This sequence originates from a human donor in good health. Input material: central memory CD4+ T cells from blood. The gene calls are TRBV18 and TRBJ1-2, with 7 bases matching TRBD1. The CDR3 nucleotides read TGTGCCAGCTCAGCGGACAGGAACTATGGCTACACCTTC. Amino acid sequence: CASSADRNYGYTF.